Listed below are T cell receptor beta chains from one sample, sequenced in a study of early T cells in non-severe SARS-CoV-2 infection. TCRdb re-called the 5' RACE reads with MiXCR, one entry per CDR3 protein. The sample has about 81,000 distinct CDR3 sequences, 5% to 7% seen once; the top ten hold roughly 7.8%. The sample consisted of whole blood. The receptor source for this set is an adult who was a healthcare worker with PCR-confirmed SARS-CoV-2 infection or an uninfected control (not recorded which). Each CDR3 is given with its conserved first and last residue. Fields, in order: V gene, J gene, clone size, D gene, CDR3 DNA, CDR3 protein. A D gene is named only where the DNA matches it firmly. Expanded clones are given a class, and other clones once, few, many or no size at all.

>TRBV7-8|TRBJ1-1|many|.
TGTGCCAGCAGCTTAAAACAGGGTGGAACTGAAGCTTTCTTT
CASSLKQGGTEAFF
>TRBV7-6|TRBJ2-1|few|TRBD1
TGTGCCAGCAGCAGAACAGGGGGTTCCTACAATGAGCAGTTCTTC
CASSRTGGSYNEQFF
>TRBV12-3/TRBV12-4|TRBJ2-5|.|TRBD2
TGTGCCAGCAGTGGATCGGGGGGACAAGAGACCCAGTACTTC
CASSGSGGQETQYF
>TRBV29-1|TRBJ2-2|few|.
TGCAGCGTTGAAGTTGTAAACACCGGGGAGCTGTTTTTT
CSVEVVNTGELFF
>TRBV9|TRBJ2-7|few|.
TGTGCCAGCAGCGTAGCGCCAACCCACGAGCAGTACTTC
CASSVAPTHEQYF
>TRBV6-1|TRBJ2-5|few|.
TGTGCCAGCCGAACCGGACAGCTAGAGACCCAGTACTTC
CASRTGQLETQYF
>TRBV9|TRBJ1-2|many|.
TGTGCCAGCAGCGTAGAAGGCACCTATGGCTACACCTTC
CASSVEGTYGYTF
>TRBV13|TRBJ1-3|.|.
TGTGCCAGCAGCCGAATCGCGGCAGGGCACTCTGGAAACACCATATATTTT
CASSRIAAGHSGNTIYF
>TRBV6-6|TRBJ1-4|many|TRBD1
TGTGCCAGCAGTTCGCAGGGGGTTGAGGAAAAACTGTTTTTT
CASSSQGVEEKLFF
>TRBV29-1|TRBJ2-3|.|.
TGCAGCGTTGAAGATGGCGTTCCAGATACGCAGTATTTT
CSVEDGVPDTQYF
>TRBV12-3/TRBV12-4|TRBJ2-4|few|TRBD1
TGTGCCAGCAGTTTGACAGGGTTATCGGGGTGGTCCAAAAACATTCAGTACTTC
CASSLTGLSGWSKNIQYF
>TRBV7-2|TRBJ2-5|many|TRBD2
TGTGCCAGCAGCTTAGAGATAGCGGGGGGTAGGGAGACCCAGTACTTC
CASSLEIAGGRETQYF
>TRBV9|TRBJ2-7|.|TRBD1
TGTGCCAGCAGCCCAGGGACAGCAGCCTACGAGCAGTACTTC
CASSPGTAAYEQYF
>TRBV12-3/TRBV12-4|TRBJ1-4|few|TRBD1
TGTGCCAGCAGCCGACAGGGGATAGGGGAAAAACTGTTTTTT
CASSRQGIGEKLFF
>TRBV7-2|TRBJ2-5|many|TRBD2
TGTGCCAGCAGTCGAGCGGGGGGGCAAGAGACCCAGTACTTC
CASSRAGGQETQYF
>TRBV6-1|TRBJ1-2|.|TRBD1
TGTGCCGCGACAGGGAATAAGGGCTACACCTTC
CAATGNKGYTF
>TRBV28|TRBJ2-3|.|.
TGTGCCAGCAGTTTTGGCGGTTCTAGCACAGATACGCAGTATTTT
CASSFGGSSTDTQYF
>TRBV20-1|TRBJ2-2|few|.
TGCAGTGCTAGAGTTGGCAGAAACACCGGGGAGCTGTTTTTT
CSARVGRNTGELFF
>TRBV18|TRBJ2-7|many|.
TGTGCCAGCTCCCTACTGATCTCCTACGAGCAGTACTTC
CASSLLISYEQYF
>TRBV12-3/TRBV12-4|TRBJ2-3|many|.
TGTGCCAGCAGGCCAACAGGGCCCGATACGCAGTATTTT
CASRPTGPDTQYF
>TRBV6-1|TRBJ1-3|many|TRBD1
TGTGCCAGCAGCCCGGGACAGGGGAGAGGAAACACCATATATTTT
CASSPGQGRGNTIYF
>TRBV12-3/TRBV12-4|TRBJ2-2|many|TRBD1
TGTGCCAGCAGTCTGACAGGGGGGAACACCGGGGAGCTGTTTTTT
CASSLTGGNTGELFF
>TRBV7-2|TRBJ1-1|many|.
TGTGCCAGCAGCTTAGGGCCCGGAAACACTGAAGCTTTCTTT
CASSLGPGNTEAFF
>TRBV12-3/TRBV12-4|TRBJ2-1|few|TRBD2
TGTGCCAGCAGTTTGACTAGCGGGGGGGTACGCCGCTACAATGAGCAGTTCTTC
CASSLTSGGVRRYNEQFF
>TRBV6-2/TRBV6-3|TRBJ1-1|few|.
TGTGCCAGCAGGAGATCACAGGGATTACGGATGAACACTGAAGCTTTCTTT
CASRRSQGLRMNTEAFF
>TRBV29-1|TRBJ2-2|many|.
TGCAGCGTTGACGGGATGACCGGGGAGCTGTTTTTT
CSVDGMTGELFF
>TRBV27|TRBJ2-7|few|TRBD2
TGTGCCAGCAGTTTATCTAGCGGGGGGGCGTACGAGCAGTACTTC
CASSLSSGGAYEQYF
>TRBV12-3/TRBV12-4|TRBJ1-1|few|.
TGTGCCAGCAGTTTAGTACGGCATGAAGCTTTCTTT
CASSLVRHEAFF
>TRBV9|TRBJ1-6|few|TRBD1
TGTGCCAGCAGCGGACAGGGTTCCTATAATTCACCCCTCCACTTT
CASSGQGSYNSPLHF
>TRBV20-1|TRBJ2-7|many|.
TGCAGTGCCACAGGGACCTCCTACGAGCAGTACTTC
CSATGTSYEQYF
>TRBV5-1|TRBJ1-4|few|.
TGCGCCAGCAGCTTGGCAGGGAATGAAAAACTGTTTTTT
CASSLAGNEKLFF
>TRBV24-1|TRBJ2-1|many|TRBD2
TGTGCCACCAGTGTTCCTCACGGACTAGATGTCCATGAGCAGTTCTTC
CATSVPHGLDVHEQFF
>TRBV20-1|TRBJ2-1|.|TRBD2
TGCAGTGCTAGAGGCGGGAGGAGCTCCTACAATGAGCAGTTCTTC
CSARGGRSSYNEQFF
>TRBV7-2|TRBJ2-7|few|TRBD2
TGTGCCAGCAGCTCCGCCGGGACTAGCGGGAGGGGCGAGCAGTACTTC
CASSSAGTSGRGEQYF
>TRBV7-9|TRBJ2-3|few|.
TGTGCCAGCAGCTTAGGTTCTGGGGGAAGCACAGATACGCAGTATTTT
CASSLGSGGSTDTQYF
>TRBV14|TRBJ2-1|few|.
TGTGCCAGCAGCCGAAAGGGGCGGACCTATTTCTATGAGCAGTTCTTC
CASSRKGRTYFYEQFF
>TRBV30|TRBJ2-7|many|.
TGTGCCTGGACCAAGGGGGGGTCCATCGGCGAGCAGTACTTC
CAWTKGGSIGEQYF
>TRBV29-1|TRBJ2-2|few|.
TGCAGCGTTGACGCAGGGAACACCGGGGAGCTGTTTTTT
CSVDAGNTGELFF
>TRBV6-2/TRBV6-3|TRBJ2-1|.|.
TGTGCCAGCAGACAGCTTCGGGCCCCGGTCGATTCCTACAATGAGCAGTTCTTC
CASRQLRAPVDSYNEQFF
>TRBV3-1|TRBJ1-1|many|.
TGTGCCAGCAGCCAATGGATGTCTGAAGCTTTCTTT
CASSQWMSEAFF
>TRBV5-1|TRBJ2-3|many|.
TGCGCCAGCAGCTTGGAGGACACGTTCACAGATACGCAGTATTTT
CASSLEDTFTDTQYF
>TRBV12-3/TRBV12-4|TRBJ2-2|many|.
TGTGCCAGCAGTTTAGGGAGGTCCCGAACCGGGGAGCTGTTTTTT
CASSLGRSRTGELFF
>TRBV18|TRBJ2-7|many|.
TGTGCCAGCTCACTCTCGGGGCAGGTCGGGGAGCAGTACTTC
CASSLSGQVGEQYF
>TRBV5-1|TRBJ2-2|.|.
TGCGCCAGCAGCTTGTCGGTTAGCGGGGAGCTGTTTTTT
CASSLSVSGELFF
>TRBV6-4|TRBJ2-2|many|TRBD1
TGTGCCAGCAGCCGTTACAGGGGGCACGGGGAGCTGTTTTTT
CASSRYRGHGELFF
>TRBV7-2|TRBJ2-5|many|TRBD1
TGTGCCAGCAGCATGGGACAGTCAAAGACCCAGTACTTC
CASSMGQSKTQYF
>TRBV10-3|TRBJ1-2|.|TRBD1
TGTGCCACCAAACCGGGACAGGGAGCAGAGGGGGGAAACTATGGCTACACCTTC
CATKPGQGAEGGNYGYTF
>TRBV30|TRBJ1-5|.|TRBD1
TGTGCCTGGAGTGTACTAGGGGGCGGCAATCAGCCCCAGCATTTT
CAWSVLGGGNQPQHF
>TRBV18|TRBJ2-7|.|.
TGTGCCAGCTCCTCGGACTTAAGCTCCTACGAGCAGTACTTC
CASSSDLSSYEQYF
>TRBV6-1|TRBJ2-1|few|.
TGTGCCAGCAGTGATTGGTACTTGTCAGGGGACTCCTACAATGAGCAGTTCTTC
CASSDWYLSGDSYNEQFF
>TRBV6-6|TRBJ1-1|many|.
TGTGCCAGCAGTTACTCCCGGGGTCACGCTGAAGCTTTCTTT
CASSYSRGHAEAFF
>TRBV20-1|TRBJ2-3|.|.
TGCAGTGCTAGAGGAACTAGCTGGAGATCAGATACGCAGTATTTT
CSARGTSWRSDTQYF
>TRBV29-1|TRBJ2-1|many|.
TGCAGCGTTGATAGGGGGTCCTACAATGAGCAGTTCTTC
CSVDRGSYNEQFF
>TRBV20-1|TRBJ2-7|.|TRBD2
TGCAGTGCCAACGCGGGCGGGAGGTCGAACGAGCAGTACTTC
CSANAGGRSNEQYF
>TRBV15|TRBJ2-3|few|TRBD2
TGTGCCACCAGCAGCAGGACTAGCGGGGGCACAGATACGCAGTATTTT
CATSSRTSGGTDTQYF
>TRBV6-4|TRBJ2-5|many|TRBD2
TGTGCCAGCAGTGACTCTTGTGATCAGCGGGAGGGCCTTGGGACTCAAGAGACCCAGTACTTC
CASSDSCDQREGLGTQETQYF
>TRBV6-6|TRBJ2-5|many|.
TGTGCCAGCAGATCCGGACTGCAAGAGACCCAGTACTTC
CASRSGLQETQYF